These 25 T cell receptor beta chains originate from one sample sequenced in a study of T cell clonotyping in hematopoietic cell transplantation. Produced via immunoSEQ multiplex PCR; TCRdb's table is partial and in-frame only. The profile shows roughly 3,900 clones, around 95% of them singletons. This specimen consisted of PBMCs, obtained 30 days after allogeneic stem cell transplant. These receptor sequences come from a male patient aged 50 to 59 who had an allogeneic stem cell transplant from a related donor, so the T cells may come from the graft donor. Some clones in this sample may be carry-over from other donors' samples.

This sequence joins TRBV6-5 and TRBJ2-7; 7 nucleotides agree with TRBD1. The CDR3 spans 14 residues. Germline loops: CDR1 MNHEY, CDR2 SVGAGI. V gave up 0 bases and J gave up 6 bases; unmatched junction bases: 5. The CDR3 spells CASSYSPGQPEQYF. DNA for the CDR3: TGTGCCAGCAGTTACTCCCCGGGACAGCCCGAGCAGTACTTC.

The genes are TRBV19 and TRBJ2-7; unclear D gene. Germline V gene sequence: CDR1 LNHDA, CDR2 SQIVND (reference sequence). CDR3 size: 13 residues. V dropped 6 bases and J dropped 2 bases, with 11 bases sitting between them. The CDR3 nucleotides are TGTGCCAGTAGGAGAGACGGAACCTACGAGCAGTACTTC. It codes for CASRRDGTYEQYF. Filled out from reference TRBV19 and TRBJ2-7, the complete variable domain reads DGGITQSPKYLFRKEGQNVTLSCEQNLNHDAMYWYRQDPGQGLRLIYYSQIVNDFQKGDIAEGYSVSREKKESFPLTVTSAQKNPTAFYLCASRRDGTYEQYFGPGTRLTVT.

V usage is TRBV9 and J usage is TRBJ2-7; D might be TRBD2 (5 bases). This CDR3 region has 15 residues. CDR1 is SGDLS and CDR2 is YYNGEE in the germline V gene. The V and J ends lost 0 bases and 4 bases respectively, with 14 bases between them. The CDR3 coding sequence is TGTGCCAGCAGCGTAGGATTAGAGGGCAGATACGAGCAGTACTTC. Its protein is CASSVGLEGRYEQYF.

V usage is TRBV12-5 and J usage is TRBJ1-1, with D unresolved. Trimming took off 1 base at V and 1 base at J, with 1 base between the two ends. The CDR3 extends over 12 amino acids. Germline V lookup: CDR1 LGHNT, CDR2 FRNRAP. CDR3: CASGLGNTEAFF. The CDR3 region has the DNA TGTGCTAGTGGTTTGGGGAACACTGAAGCTTTCTTT. The full variable domain, with the rest looked up from reference TRBV12-5 and TRBJ1-1, is DARVTQTPRHKVTEMGQEVTMRCQPILGHNTVFWYRQTMMQGLELLAYFRNRAPLDDSGMPKDRFSAEMPDATLATLKIQPSEPRDSAVYFCASGLGNTEAFFGQGTRLTVV.

The rearrangement uses TRBV7-6 and TRBJ2-1; TRBD2 matches at 12 bases. The CDR3 is 16 residues long. After removal of 2 bases from V and 7 bases from J, the junction contained 6 bases not matched to a gene. Germline V gene sequence: CDR1 SGHVS, CDR2 FNYEAQ. The CDR3 nucleotides are TGTGCCAGCAGCTTACCTAGCGGGAGGGCCCAAAATGAGCAGTTCTTC. This translates into CASSLPSGRAQNEQFF.

The chain links TRBV4-3 to TRBJ2-2, with 8 positions matching TRBD1. The CDR3 consists of 16 residues. The trim removed 0 bases at V and 4 bases at J, leaving 4 bases unmatched. CDR1 and CDR2 (germline): LGHNA, YSLEER. The CDR3 protein is CASSQETGAGTGELFF. CDR3 bases: TGCGCCAGCAGCCAAGAGACAGGGGCTGGCACCGGGGAGCTGTTTTTT.

This clone has a single count. V and J are TRBV9 and TRBJ2-3; D gene unclear. The germline V and J ends were trimmed by 0 bases and 2 bases, with 4 bases remaining between them. The CDR3 has 13 residues. From germline, CDR1 is SGDLS and CDR2 YYNGEE. This CDR3 is CASSVVVTDTQYF. DNA for the CDR3: TGTGCCAGCAGCGTAGTGGTCACAGATACGCAGTATTTT.

This clone was counted a single time. This chain connects TRBV19 to TRBJ2-3; 12 nucleotides line up with TRBD2. Losses at the gene ends were 7 bases for V and 0 bases for J; bases not matched to a gene: 8. The CDR3 runs to 17 residues. Germline CDR1 and CDR2: LNHDA and SQIVND (reference sequence). The CDR3 nucleotides read TGTGCCAGTACCTCTAGCGGGGGGGCCCCAAGCACAGATACGCAGTATTTT. The encoded protein is CASTSSGGAPSTDTQYF.

The chain employs TRBV7-2 and TRBJ2-7; D not resolved. V gave up 0 bases and J gave up 2 bases, with 20 bases separating them. The CDR3 loop spans 18 amino acids. The germline V gene encodes CDR1 SGHTA and CDR2 FQGNSA. CDR3 amino acids: CASSLATASVWKTYEQYF. DNA for the CDR3: TGTGCCAGCAGCTTAGCCACAGCATCAGTCTGGAAGACCTACGAGCAGTACTTC. Based on the CDR3 plus reference TRBV7-2 and TRBJ2-7, the full variable domain is GAGVSQSPSNKVTEKGKDVELRCDPISGHTALYWYRQSLGQGLEFLIYFQGNSAPDKSGLPSDRFSAERTGGSVSTLTIQRTQQEDSAVYLCASSLATASVWKTYEQYFGPGTRLTVT.

This clone has just a few counts. This CDR3 is CASSSTGAGNTIYF. CDR3 in DNA: TGCGCCAGCAGCAGCACCGGGGCCGGAAACACCATATATTTT. The rearrangement uses TRBV5-1 and TRBJ1-3, with D possibly TRBD1 on 5 matching bases. Per germline, CDR1 SGHRS and CDR2 YFSETQ. The CDR3 runs 14 residues. V lost 4 bases and J lost 4, with 12 bases in between.

J is TRBJ2-2 and V is TRBV4-1, with TRBD2 identical over 8 bases. V lost 4 bases, J lost 7 bases, and 8 bases stayed unmatched. The CDR3 length is 15 residues. The germline V gene encodes CDR1 MGHRA and CDR2 YSYEKL. The CDR3 sequence: CASSPLSGGNGELFF. The CDR3 bases are TGCGCCAGCAGCCCCTTAAGCGGGGGAAACGGGGAGCTGTTTTTT.

V is TRBV5-1 and J is TRBJ2-7; no clear D. This CDR3 has 14 amino acids. V was clipped by 4 bases and J by 3 bases, with 14 bases between them. Germline values: CDR1 SGHRS, CDR2 YFSETQ. CDR3 in amino acids: CASSPGWVDYEQYF. The CDR3 DNA reads TGCGCCAGCAGCCCCGGGTGGGTCGACTACGAGCAGTACTTC.

The chain uses TRBV19 and TRBJ2-7, with 10 bases identical to TRBD2. This CDR3 is built from 15 residues. CDR1 and CDR2 from the germline V gene are LNHDA and SQIVND (reference sequence). The V gene end was trimmed by 7 bases and the J gene end by 1 base; junction bases not matched to a gene: 7. The DNA for the CDR3 is TGTGCCAGTAAAATGAGCGGGAGGGGTTCCTACGAGCAGTACTTC. This codes for CASKMSGRGSYEQYF.

The chain is built from TRBV9 and TRBJ2-7; D might be TRBD2 (5 bases). From germline, CDR1 is SGDLS and CDR2 YYNGEE. V lost 3 bases and J lost 7, with 14 bases in between. The CDR3 is 13 amino acids. In nucleotides, the CDR3 is TGTGCCAGCAGCGAGTATGGGAGTGGGGAGCAGTACTTC. This sequence encodes CASSEYGSGEQYF.

This clone was seen only once. The rearrangement uses TRBV5-6 and TRBJ2-7, with D maybe TRBD2 (6 bases). Germline CDR1 reads SGHDT; CDR2 reads YYEEEE. The length of the CDR3 is 14 residues. Between the trimmed V and J ends, which lost 2 bases and 6 bases, there was a span of 15 bases. For the CDR3, the DNA is TGTGCCAGCAGCTTTAGCCTGCGGGGACGCGAGCAGTACTTC. This translates into CASSFSLRGREQYF.

The V and J genes are TRBV28 and TRBJ2-2; D may be TRBD1 (6 bases). There are 14 residues in the CDR3. V was shortened by 7 bases and J by 6 bases, with 15 bases between the two germline ends. Germline V gene sequence: CDR1 MDHEN, CDR2 SYDVKM. CDR3 in amino acids: CASIWSGQSGELFF. The CDR3 bases are TGTGCCAGCATTTGGAGCGGACAGTCCGGGGAGCTGTTTTTT.

The chain has TRBV10-3 and TRBJ2-7; D is unresolved. Trimming pared 0 bases from V and 4 bases from J, leaving 7 bases between. Looked up from germline, CDR1 is ENHRY and CDR2 is SYGVKD. CDR3 length: 13 amino acids. The CDR3 nucleotides read TGTGCCATCAGTGAGTCGGGCGGATACGAGCAGTACTTC. It is translated as CAISESGGYEQYF.

The chain has TRBV5-1 and TRBJ2-3, with no clear D. With 7 bases removed from V and 6 bases from J, the gap between germline ends came to 12 bases. This CDR3 contains 12 residues. Germline CDR1 SGHRS, CDR2 YFSETQ. For the CDR3, the DNA is TGCGCCAGCTACGCGCGACGCGATACGCAGTATTTT. Protein product: CASYARRDTQYF.

The CDR3, as DNA: TGTGCCAGCAGCTTGGTCTGGACTAGCGGGAGCAATGAGCAGTTCTTC. It encodes CASSLVWTSGSNEQFF. The rearrangement links TRBV5-4 to TRBJ2-1, with 13 bases aligning to TRBD2. The CDR3 has 16 amino acids. V lost 0 bases to trimming and J lost 6 bases; unmatched junction nucleotides: 3. Germline assignment: CDR1 SGHNT and CDR2 YYREEE (reference sequence).

The chain couples TRBV19 to TRBJ1-3; no clear D. V lost 7 bases and J lost 1, with 17 bases in between. The CDR3 runs to 16 residues. Germline CDR1 is LNHDA and CDR2 is SQIVND (reference sequence). The CDR3 is CASTSLVRASGNTIYF. The CDR3 nucleotides are TGTGCCAGTACTTCCCTCGTCCGGGCGTCTGGAAACACCATATATTTT.

The chain uses TRBV5-1 and TRBJ2-7; D unresolved. The CDR3 length is 15 residues. In germline, CDR1 is SGHRS, CDR2 YFSETQ. Trimming left V 5 bases short and J 2 bases short, with 17 bases between. The CDR3 reads CASRRGNQVPYEQYF. CDR3 bases: TGCGCCAGCAGACGAGGAAATCAGGTCCCCTACGAGCAGTACTTC.

The chain is built from TRBV7-2 and TRBJ1-3; D unclear. The CDR3 consists of 17 residues. With 2 bases removed from V and 4 bases from J, the gap between germline ends came to 18 bases. Germline V gives CDR1 SGHTA, CDR2 FQGNSA. The CDR3 DNA reads TGTGCCAGCAGCTTATTAAGGAATAGCGGAGGGGGAAACACCATATATTTT. Translated: CASSLLRNSGGGNTIYF.

This rearrangement joins TRBV19 to TRBJ2-7, with a weak D call TRBD1 (5 bases). This CDR3 is 13 amino acids long. V was shortened by 6 bases and J by 7 bases, with 16 bases between the two germline ends. CDR1 and CDR2 from the germline V gene are LNHDA and SQIVND (reference sequence). The CDR3: CASRGALLREQYF. CDR3 sequence (DNA): TGTGCCAGTAGAGGGGCATTACTGCGGGAGCAGTACTTC.

This sequence joins TRBV5-6 and TRBJ2-7; D tentatively reads TRBD1 or TRBD2 (6 bases each). The length of the CDR3 is 15 residues. CDR1 and CDR2 from the germline V gene are SGHDT and YYEEEE. Deletions cut 4 bases from V and 2 bases from J, with 16 bases between. CDR3: CASSESGAAAYEQYF. CDR3 coding DNA: TGTGCCAGCAGCGAGTCGGGGGCCGCAGCCTACGAGCAGTACTTC.

The genes are TRBV4-3 and TRBJ2-2; D is tentatively TRBD1 or TRBD2 (5 bases each). This CDR3 is built from 14 residues. V gave up 1 base and J gave up 6 bases, with 9 bases separating them. From germline, CDR1 is LGHNA and CDR2 YSLEER. For the CDR3, the DNA is TGCGCCAGCAGCCAAGTCCAGGGAGCCGGGGAGCTGTTTTTT. Residues: CASSQVQGAGELFF.